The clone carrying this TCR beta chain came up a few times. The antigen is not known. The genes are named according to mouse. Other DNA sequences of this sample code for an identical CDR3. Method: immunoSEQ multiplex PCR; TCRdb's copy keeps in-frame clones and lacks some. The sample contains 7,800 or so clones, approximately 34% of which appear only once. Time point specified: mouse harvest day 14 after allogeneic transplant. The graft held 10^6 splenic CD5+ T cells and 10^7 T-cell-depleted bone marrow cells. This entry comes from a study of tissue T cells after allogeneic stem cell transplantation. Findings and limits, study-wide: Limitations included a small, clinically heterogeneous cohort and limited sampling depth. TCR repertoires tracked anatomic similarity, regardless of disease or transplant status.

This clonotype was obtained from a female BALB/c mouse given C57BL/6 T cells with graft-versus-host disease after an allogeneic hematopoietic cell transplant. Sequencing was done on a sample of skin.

The CDR3 DNA, read in part, is TGTGCCAGCAGTCTGCCAGATTCTGGAAATACGCTCTAT. It encodes CASSLPDSGNTLY. The CDR3 reads in full as CASSLPDSGNTLYF. The chain combines TRBV26 with TRBJ1-3, with D hard to call. The read terminates 1 residue before the CDR3 end, so the remaining end is supplied by the germline J gene. CDR1 is KGHPV and CDR2 is FQNQEV in the germline V gene (reference sequence). The V and J ends lost 2 bases and 0 bases respectively, with 5 bases between them. This CDR3 is built from 14 residues.